This T cell receptor (beta chain) originates from a study of T cell responses to AZD1222 COVID-19 vaccine. This CDR3 spans 15 amino acids. Trimming pared 7 bases from V and 2 bases from J, leaving 15 bases between. CDR1 is SNHLY and CDR2 is FYNNEI in the germline V gene. This table comes from immunoSEQ multiplex PCR, and its TCRdb copy is limited to in-frame clones, with some not included. Of about 110,000 clones in the sample, roughly nine tenths were seen once. The material sequenced was peripheral blood, taken on day 0 of AZD1222 vaccination. This chain connects TRBV2 to TRBJ1-5; D is ambiguous. The TCR comes from an adult in good health. DNA of the CDR3: TGTGCCAGCACCGAAGCGGGGTTGGGCAATCAGCCCCAGCATTTT. The encoded protein is CASTEAGLGNQPQHF.